This TCR beta chain emerged from a study of blood T cell repertoires in COVID-19. V lost 7 bases and J 7 bases, leaving 18 bases between the germline ends. Germline assignment: CDR1 LNHDA and CDR2 SQIVND (reference sequence). The CDR3 has 14 residues. Here immunoSEQ multiplex PCR was the method, and the copy in TCRdb shows in-frame clones only, minus some. The sample lists just over 300,000 clones; just over 85% were seen once. The sample taken for sequencing was PBMCs or T cells enriched from blood (not recorded which). The sequence was obtained from a man under 40 who had recovered from COVID-19. The V and J genes are TRBV19 and TRBJ2-3; weak D call: TRBD2 (5 bases). The CDR3 bases are TGTGCCAGTACCACCCCCGGGAAACACTATACGCAGTATTTT. It encodes CASTTPGKHYTQYF.